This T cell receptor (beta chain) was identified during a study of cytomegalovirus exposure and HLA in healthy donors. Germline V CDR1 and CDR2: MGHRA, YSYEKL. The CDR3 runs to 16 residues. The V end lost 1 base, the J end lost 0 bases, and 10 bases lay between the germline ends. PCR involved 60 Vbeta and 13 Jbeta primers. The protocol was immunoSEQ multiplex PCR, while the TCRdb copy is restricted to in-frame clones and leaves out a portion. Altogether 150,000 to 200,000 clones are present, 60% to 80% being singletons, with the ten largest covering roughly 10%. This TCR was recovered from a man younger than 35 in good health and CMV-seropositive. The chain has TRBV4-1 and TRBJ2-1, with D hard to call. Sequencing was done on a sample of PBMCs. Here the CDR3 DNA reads TGCGCCAGCAGCCAAGTGGTCAGATCCTCCTACAATGAGCAGTTCTTC. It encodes CASSQVVRSSYNEQFF.